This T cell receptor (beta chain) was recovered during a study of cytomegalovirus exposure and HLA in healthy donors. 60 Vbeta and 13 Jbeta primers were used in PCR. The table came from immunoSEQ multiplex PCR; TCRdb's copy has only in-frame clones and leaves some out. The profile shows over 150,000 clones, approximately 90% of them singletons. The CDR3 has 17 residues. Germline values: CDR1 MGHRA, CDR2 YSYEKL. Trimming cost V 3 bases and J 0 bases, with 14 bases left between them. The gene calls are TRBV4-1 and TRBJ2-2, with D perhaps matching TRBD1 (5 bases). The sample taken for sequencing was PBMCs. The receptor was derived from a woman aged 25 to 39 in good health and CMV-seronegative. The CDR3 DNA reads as TGCGCCAGCAGCCAGATCCCTAGACAGACGAACACCGGGGAGCTGTTTTTT. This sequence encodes CASSQIPRQTNTGELFF.